This record concerns one T cell receptor beta chain sequence. The antigen is undetermined. This sample stems from a study of cytotoxic CD8 clonotypes in ibrutinib-treated CLL. As for the study in general: Outcomes included approximately 25 partial and 2 complete responses; after median roughly 71 months, approximately 15 stayed remitted and about 12 progressed.

Regarding the study as a whole: Clonality correlated strongly with circulating CD8+ T cells and exceeded age-matched healthy donors at baseline. Clonality went higher at ibrutinib response and then dropped back toward baseline at progression.

Trimming pared 2 bases from V and 10 bases from J, leaving 23 bases between. Germline loops: CDR1 SQVTM, CDR2 ANQGSEA. The CDR3 consists of 16 residues. Here immunoSEQ multiplex PCR was the method, and the copy in TCRdb shows in-frame clones only, minus some. The sample yields almost 85,000 clones, 70% to 90% seen once. This chain joins TRBV29-1 and TRBJ1-4; maybe TRBD1 (5 bases). This sequence originates from a human donor with chronic lymphocytic leukemia. Sample: PBMCs, taken before ibrutinib treatment. CDR3 DNA: TGCAGCGTTGAACCGTCCTCCGGGGAGGGACTCGGAAAACTGTTTTTT. It codes for CSVEPSSGEGLGKLFF.